This TCR beta chain came from a study of T cells in Graves' hyperthyroidism and ophthalmopathy (dated by TCRdb to between 2018 and 2021). Describing the broader study: Peripheral blood samples were taken at the time of initial diagnosis, prior to any treatment. Prospective prediction of ophthalmopathy was tested in an independent validation cohort of 18 to 20 hyperthyroidism patients and some 17 patients who later progressed to ophthalmopathy. TCR V-J signatures able to tell the groups apart were searched for in a discovery cohort of around 95 patients, of whom about 40 had Graves' ophthalmopathy and about 60 had stable Graves' hyperthyroidism. Once sampling was done, hyperthyroidism patients were given methimazole at a starting dose of 30 mg daily, whereas ophthalmopathy patients were given high-dose intravenous methylprednisolone. According to the paper, TCR Vbeta CDR3 sequencing was carried out on 135 peripheral blood samples, which came from fewer than 50 ophthalmopathy, roughly 75 hyperthyroidism and around 17 progressor patients. The study also compared thyroid tissue and blood T-cell repertoires from more than five Graves' hyperthyroidism patients. The roughly 90 discovery patients were divided at random into training and test sets in a 7:3 ratio. General conclusions and limits of the study: In cross-validation, a model built on a 13 V-J signature told ophthalmopathy apart from stable hyperthyroidism with over 85% sensitivity and about 81% specificity, and in testing the same model reached 80%/75%. Most expanded thyroid clonotypes (frequency above 0.001) were also found in blood, which suggests that blood repertoires may mirror thyroid immune responses. No statistical method was used to fix the sample size in advance, and group allocation was not hidden from the investigators. In validation, the model predicted progression to ophthalmopathy with approximately 71% sensitivity and 72% to 85% specificity, a median of around 6.6 months before onset.

Moderately to severely active disease, a Clinical Activity Score of at least 3, a NOSPECS grade of at least 4, and a duration under 3 months were present in ophthalmopathy patients. Patients with uncontrolled infections, other autoimmune diseases, pregnancy or lactation were excluded. Diagnoses relied on clinical symptoms, serum thyroxine and TRAb, thyroid ultrasound and orbital computed tomography. PBMCs were isolated from 10 ml of fresh peripheral blood by Ficoll-Paque density gradient centrifugation. Trizol reagent was used to extract total RNA, and RNA quality was then checked on an Agilent 2100 Bioanalyzer. This clonotype has ten or more counts. Its antigen specificity is not known. Per-base quality was not reported, and no clone a single base away is much larger than it. The germline V gene provides CDR1 MDHEN and CDR2 SYDVKM. Measured from the cysteine to the phenylalanine, the CDR3 is 14 residues long. Kept here is only the CDR3 DNA, which spans 42 bases and is read in frame from base 1. Unmatched junction bases come to 7, with V trimmed by 5 bases and J by 5 bases.

Amplification of TCR beta CDR3 regions was carried out from RNA transcripts. The TCR CDR3 was subjected to a first round of RT-PCR using the HTBI primer set and the Qiagen OneStep RT-PCR kit. The libraries were constructed in a second round of multiplex PCR and then size-selected and purified. Sequencing of the libraries was done on an Illumina HiSeq2000 using paired-end 100 bp reads. From the authors' description of their analysis: SOAPnuke was used to process the raw data, removing reads that contained adapters or uncalled bases, had a mean Phred below 15, or lacked an exact match to the constant primer or identifier. COPE v1.2.5 was used to merge high-quality paired reads, and clonotypes were defined as unique nucleotide sequences. MiTCR v1.1 was used to align the clonotypes against IMGT TRBV, TRBD and TRBJ reference segments. The analysis was restricted to V-J combinations with a frequency above 0.0001, which together covered 99.2% of the repertoires. The TCS score was defined as the ratio of F50 (clonal expansion) to E x V (chaos), calculated using BLOSUM62-based TCRdist between CDR3 peptides within each V-J. Welch's t-statistics and random forest reduced around 510 V-J features to 10 to 15, which were used in a naive Bayes classifier (R e1071). The public reads were run again by TCRdb, first through fastp at Q25 and then through MiXCR, and only productive beta chains were kept. Rows matching on CDR3 protein sequence are summarized as one entry with the most common DNA and genes. None of the V and J calls come from the authors' own analysis; TCRdb made them. This sample holds about 410,000 distinct CDR3 sequences; roughly 14% were observed only once. The leading ten clones occupy roughly an eighth of the sample.

Input material: blood. Recombination connected TRBV28 to TRBJ2-5; 8 bases in the middle match TRBD1. The sequence was collected from a man aged 18 to 30 with Graves' ophthalmopathy. The DNA sequence reads TGTGCCAGCAGTGGCAGGGGGCTTCAGGAGACCCAGTACTTC. The translation is CASSGRGLQETQYF. Here the CDR3 is joined to the reference TRBV28 and TRBJ2-5 genes, and the full variable domain is: DVKVTQSSRYLVKRTGEKVFLECVQDMDHENMFWYRQDPGLGLRLIYFSYDVKMKEKGDIPEGYSVSREKKERFSLILESASTNQTSMYLCASSGRGLQETQYFGPGTRLLVL.